The TCR beta chain described here comes from a study of cytomegalovirus exposure and HLA in healthy donors. For this clone: What it recognizes is unknown.

Germline lookup yields CDR1 SGDLS and CDR2 YYNGEE. The CDR3 has 14 residues. Trimming pared 5 bases from V and 1 base from J, leaving 12 bases between. Findings and limits, study-wide: With DRB1 most and HLA-C fewest, TCR association rates differed between HLA loci in a later analysis. It was 150 or so TCR beta chains that were listed as cytomegalovirus-associated. The classifier reportedly diagnosed cytomegalovirus status with high sensitivity and specificity. The analysis excluded some indistinguishable V segments, including TRBV6-2 and TRBV6-3.

Primers: 60 Vbeta forward and 13 Jbeta reverse. Sequenced by immunoSEQ multiplex PCR; TCRdb stores in-frame clones only, minus some. The sample has some 130,000 clones, approximately 87% seen once. This chain uses TRBV9 with TRBJ1-1, with no clear D. The sample was PBMCs. This TCR was recovered from a man between 35 and 55 years old in good health and CMV-seronegative. CDR3: CASRDLGGNTEAFF. The CDR3 nucleotides are TGTGCCAGCAGGGACCTTGGAGGGAACACTGAAGCTTTCTTT.